Presented here are 2 T cell receptor beta chains from one specimen sequenced in a study of early T cells in non-severe SARS-CoV-2 infection. Each CDR3 protein is one row after TCRdb ran MiXCR on the 5' RACE reads. The sample lists about 43,000 distinct CDR3 sequences; roughly a tenth were seen once. The sequenced sample consisted of whole blood. The receptor set was obtained from an adult who was a healthcare worker with PCR-confirmed SARS-CoV-2 infection or an uninfected control (not recorded which).

This clonotype was seen at least ten times. The rearrangement links TRBV7-9 to TRBJ1-4; tentatively, D is TRBD1 (5 bases). Germline V CDR1 and CDR2: SEHNR, FQNEAQ (reference sequence). V lost 5 bases and J 8 bases, leaving 18 bases between the germline ends. The CDR3 consists of 15 residues. CDR3 sequence reads: CASSTDSSSGEKLFF. The CDR3 DNA is TGTGCCAGCAGCACAGACAGCTCTTCCGGGGAAAAACTGTTTTTT.

A few counts support this clonotype. The V gene is TRBV7-3, the J gene TRBJ2-5, with TRBD2 matching 12 bases. Per germline, CDR1 SGHTA and CDR2 FQGTGA. Losses at the gene ends were 5 bases for V and 4 bases for J; bases not matched to a gene: 11. This CDR3 contains 17 residues. CDR3 bases: TGTGCCAGCAGCGTGGCCCCGACTAGCGGGGGAAGAGAGACCCAGTACTTC. As protein: CASSVAPTSGGRETQYF.